The 26 T cell receptor beta chains given below trace back to one sample, sequenced in a study of cytomegalovirus exposure and HLA in healthy donors. The PCR contained 60 Vbeta and 13 Jbeta primers. The table came from immunoSEQ multiplex PCR; TCRdb's copy has only in-frame clones and leaves some out. The sample holds nearly 95,000 clones, less than 65% seen once. Sequenced: PBMCs. Receptors were obtained from a young woman in good health and CMV-seronegative.

CDR3 protein: CASRASQYEQYF. Written as DNA, the CDR3 is TGTGCCAGCAGGGCATCCCAGTACGAGCAGTACTTC. The rearrangement joins TRBV6-5 to TRBJ2-7; the D is unclear. The V and J ends lost 6 bases and 4 bases respectively, with 10 bases between them. Germline V gives CDR1 MNHEY, CDR2 SVGAGI. This CDR3 has 12 amino acids.

The CDR3 loop reads CASSRDRVTNYGYTF. In DNA form, the CDR3 reads TGTGCCAGTAGTAGGGACAGGGTGACTAACTATGGCTACACCTTC. V usage is TRBV19 and J usage is TRBJ1-2; TRBD1 matches 9 bases. J was trimmed by 0 bases and V by 4 bases; bases with no gene match: 3. Looked up from germline, CDR1 is LNHDA and CDR2 is SQIVND (reference sequence). The CDR3 consists of 15 residues.

This clone appeared once. This chain links TRBV18 with TRBJ2-7; D may be TRBD1 (6 bases). This CDR3 is built from 16 residues. Deletions cut 3 bases from V and 2 bases from J, with 17 bases between. CDR1 is KGHSH, CDR2 LQKENI, per germline. CDR3 sequence: CASSPVTGSGPYEQYF. CDR3 nucleotides: TGTGCCAGCTCACCCGTCACAGGGTCGGGCCCCTACGAGCAGTACTTC. Based on the CDR3 plus reference TRBV18 and TRBJ2-7, the full variable domain is NAGVMQNPRHLVRRRGQEARLRCSPMKGHSHVYWYRQLPEEGLKFMVYLQKENIIDESGMPKERFSAEFPKEGPSILRIQQVVRGDSAAYFCASSPVTGSGPYEQYFGPGTRLTVT.

This clone was seen once. This chain connects TRBV5-1 to TRBJ2-5, with D possibly being TRBD2 (5 bases). CDR1 and CDR2 from the germline V gene are SGHRS and YFSETQ. The CDR3 has 18 amino acids. V was clipped by 0 bases and J by 2 bases, with 20 bases between them. CDR3 bases: TGCGCCAGCAGCTTGGCCGGAGTTGGCAGCCCGGGGCAAGAGACCCAGTACTTC. It is translated as CASSLAGVGSPGQETQYF.

This clone appeared a few times. The chain employs TRBV5-4 and TRBJ2-7; a weak D match, TRBD2 (5 bases). V was cut by 3 bases and J by 0 bases, with 13 bases left in between. The CDR3 contains 15 residues. Germline V gene sequence: CDR1 SGHNT, CDR2 YYREEE (reference sequence). The CDR3 bases are TGTGCCAGCAGCTCCGGAGGTGGACCCTCCTACGAGCAGTACTTC. As protein: CASSSGGGPSYEQYF.

The chain combines TRBV2 with TRBJ2-5; 9 bases line up with TRBD2. Germline CDR1 is SNHLY and CDR2 is FYNNEI. This CDR3 is 15 amino acids long. V trimming: 1 base; J trimming: 5 bases; junction bases outside the gene matches: 5. The CDR3 bases are TGTGCCAGCAGTGAAGTGACTAGCGGCGGGGAGACCCAGTACTTC. This sequence encodes CASSEVTSGGETQYF.

The chain carries TRBV5-4 and TRBJ1-5, with a weak D call TRBD1 (6 bases). Trimming took 4 bases from V and 3 from J, leaving 14 bases between them. The CDR3 is 15 amino acids. The germline V gene has CDR1 SGHNT and CDR2 YYREEE (reference sequence). The CDR3 here is CASSPYRANNQPQHF. For the CDR3, the DNA is TGTGCCAGCAGCCCATACAGGGCTAACAATCAGCCCCAGCATTTT.

The chain combines TRBV7-9 with TRBJ1-5, with D possibly matching TRBD1 (5 bases). This CDR3 comprises 16 residues. Trimming took 5 bases from V and 5 from J, leaving 19 bases between them. CDR1 is SEHNR, CDR2 FQNEAQ, per germline (reference sequence). Here the CDR3 reads CASSPTGRDVDQPQHF. CDR3 DNA sequence: TGTGCCAGCAGCCCGACGGGGAGGGACGTGGATCAGCCCCAGCATTTT. The complete variable domain, with remaining parts taken from reference TRBV7-9 and TRBJ1-5, reads DTGVSQNPRHKITKRGQNVTFRCDPISEHNRLYWYRQTLGQGPEFLTYFQNEAQLEKSRLLSDRFSAERPKGSFSTLEIQRTEQGDSAMYLCASSPTGRDVDQPQHFGDGTRLSIL.

The rearrangement uses TRBV2 and TRBJ2-7, with a possible D match to TRBD2 (5 bases). The CDR3 loop spans 12 amino acids. Germline CDR1 reads SNHLY; CDR2 reads FYNNEI. Trimming shortened V by 4 bases and J by 5 bases, and 9 bases separated the two germline ends. For the CDR3, the DNA is TGTGCCAGCAGTGGATCGGGAAACGAGCAGTACTTC. Its protein is CASSGSGNEQYF.

V usage is TRBV4-3 and J usage is TRBJ2-1, with 13 bases aligning to TRBD2. The germline V gene encodes CDR1 LGHNA and CDR2 YSLEER. There are 18 residues in the CDR3. V lost 3 bases, J lost 8 bases, and 13 bases stayed unmatched. The CDR3 loop is CASSQDDRTSGSLYEQFF. The CDR3 DNA reads as TGCGCCAGCAGCCAGGATGACAGGACTAGCGGGAGTCTGTATGAGCAGTTCTTC.

The chain carries TRBV29-1 and TRBJ1-3; the D gene is possibly TRBD1 (5 bases). Deletions cut 5 bases from V and 4 bases from J, with 9 bases between. The CDR3 contains 12 residues. Germline-derived CDR1 and CDR2 are SQVTM and ANQGSEA. The CDR3 DNA sequence: TGCAGCGTTCGGGGGACCGGAAACACCATATATTTT. It codes for CSVRGTGNTIYF. The full variable domain, rest sourced from reference TRBV29-1 and TRBJ1-3, is SAVISQKPSRDICQRGTSLTIQCQVDSQVTMMFWYRQQPGQSLTLIATANQGSEATYESGFVIDKFPISRPNLTFSTLTVSNMSPEDSSIYLCSVRGTGNTIYFGEGSWLTVV.

The chain uses TRBV10-1 and TRBJ2-5; TRBD2 might be the D (6 bases). This CDR3 region has 14 residues. V lost 2 bases, J lost 4 bases, and 11 bases lay in between. The germline CDR1 and CDR2 sequences are WNHNN and SYGVQD (reference sequence). CDR3 in amino acids: CASSEGSGPETQYF. The CDR3 DNA reads TGCGCCAGCAGTGAGGGTAGCGGTCCAGAGACCCAGTACTTC.

The chain couples TRBV7-9 to TRBJ2-2, with D hard to call. CDR3 length: 15 amino acids. V dropped 1 base and J dropped 1 base, with 7 bases sitting between them. Per germline, CDR1 SEHNR and CDR2 FQNEAQ (reference sequence). The CDR3 DNA sequence: TGTGCCAGCAGCTTAGTTGGCCGGAACACCGGGGAGCTGTTTTTT. This codes for CASSLVGRNTGELFF.

The V call is TRBV5-6, the J call TRBJ2-1; D remains ambiguous. The length of the CDR3 is 12 residues. Germline V gene sequence: CDR1 SGHDT, CDR2 YYEEEE. The ends were cut back, 4 bases at V and 7 bases at J, with 9 bases in the middle. The CDR3 nucleotides are TGTGCCAGCAGCCACGGGTGGAATGAGCAGTTCTTC. The encoded protein is CASSHGWNEQFF.

This chain links TRBV10-3 with TRBJ2-5, with D maybe TRBD2 (6 bases). This CDR3 has 13 amino acids. Germline CDR1 ENHRY, CDR2 SYGVKD. Trimming pared 6 bases from V and 11 bases from J, leaving 19 bases between. CDR3 region: CAIRKQGGEEQYF. The DNA for the CDR3 is TGTGCCATCAGGAAGCAGGGAGGCGAAGAGCAGTACTTC.

The chain joins TRBV19 to TRBJ1-5, with unresolved D. Trimming cost V 3 bases and J 5 bases, with 5 bases left between them. CDR1 is LNHDA, CDR2 SQIVND, per germline (reference sequence). The CDR3 consists of 12 residues. CDR3 nucleotides: TGTGCCAGTAGTATGGAGTATCAGCCCCAGCATTTT. Translating it yields CASSMEYQPQHF.

This clone was found a few times. V gene TRBV14 combines with J gene TRBJ1-1; D unresolved. The germline CDR1 and CDR2 sequences are SGHDN and FVKESK. CDR3 length equals 14 residues. The germline V and J ends were trimmed by 2 bases and 6 bases, with 13 bases remaining between them. In DNA, the CDR3 is TGTGCCAGCAGCCAAACCCGGTTGGGCGCTGAAGCTTTCTTT. Protein sequence: CASSQTRLGAEAFF.

This clone has only a few counts. The rearrangement links TRBV6-5 to TRBJ1-5; a weak D match, TRBD1 (5 bases). The length of the CDR3 is 15 residues. Between the trimmed V and J ends, which lost 3 bases and 2 bases, there was a span of 11 bases. CDR1 MNHEY and CDR2 SVGAGI come from the germline V gene. The CDR3 region has the DNA TGTGCCAGCAGTTATTGGGGGGACGGCAATCAGCCCCAGCATTTT. This encodes CASSYWGDGNQPQHF.

This clone was counted between two and nine times. The chain carries TRBV4-3 and TRBJ1-4; D possibly corresponds to TRBD1 (6 bases). V was clipped by 6 bases and J by 8 bases, with 16 bases between them. The CDR3 loop spans 14 amino acids. Germline CDR1 is LGHNA and CDR2 is YSLEER. The CDR3 protein is CASSSVAQGEKLFF. The CDR3 region has the DNA TGCGCCAGCAGTTCAGTCGCTCAGGGGGAAAAACTGTTTTTT.

This clone was recorded a few times. The chain carries TRBV10-1 and TRBJ2-1; 7 bases map to TRBD1. Germline CDR1 WNHNN, CDR2 SYGVQD (reference sequence). Trimming removed 2 bases from V and 15 bases from J; junction bases left unmatched: 16. This CDR3 has 15 amino acids. CDR3 nucleotides: TGCGCCAGCAGTGAGCCGGGACAGCCTTTGGGGATACCGTTCTTC. This sequence encodes CASSEPGQPLGIPFF.

This clone was observed a single time. The V gene is TRBV6-1, the J gene TRBJ1-6; 7 nucleotides align to TRBD1. Germline CDR1 MNHNS, CDR2 SASEGT. V gave up 4 bases and J gave up 5 bases; unmatched junction bases: 20. This CDR3 contains 20 residues. CDR3 region: CASSAPSSTGMRRDNSPLHF. CDR3 DNA sequence: TGTGCCAGCAGTGCTCCAAGTTCGACAGGGATGCGTAGAGATAATTCACCCCTCCACTTT.

The gene calls are TRBV5-1 and TRBJ2-3, with D possibly matching TRBD1 (5 bases). Germline V CDR1 and CDR2: SGHRS, YFSETQ. Trimming took off 2 bases at V and 3 bases at J, with 7 bases between the two ends. The CDR3 has 13 amino acids. In nucleotides, the CDR3 is TGCGCCAGCAGCTTATACAGGACAGATACGCAGTATTTT. It encodes CASSLYRTDTQYF.

This clone was seen only a few times. The rearrangement uses TRBV5-1 and TRBJ1-1; tentatively, D is TRBD1 (5 bases). This CDR3 is built from 13 residues. CDR1 and CDR2 from the germline V gene are SGHRS and YFSETQ. Trimming took off 1 base at V and 1 base at J, with 5 bases between the two ends. The CDR3 reads CASSLQGNTEAFF. The DNA for the CDR3 is TGCGCCAGCAGCTTGCAGGGGAACACTGAAGCTTTCTTT.

The V call is TRBV2, the J call TRBJ1-2; D not certain. Trimming pared 5 bases from V and 7 bases from J, leaving 11 bases between. Germline CDR1 is SNHLY and CDR2 is FYNNEI. This CDR3 contains 12 residues. The CDR3 sequence: CASSLVGGGYTF. The CDR3 DNA sequence: TGTGCCAGCAGTCTCGTAGGCGGTGGCTACACCTTC.

The rearrangement uses TRBV10-3 and TRBJ1-1, with D unclear. The ends were cut back, 3 bases at V and 0 bases at J, with 11 bases in the middle. The CDR3 covers 15 residues. Germline-derived CDR1 and CDR2 are ENHRY and SYGVKD. Here the CDR3 DNA reads TGTGCCATCAGTGATCGTACAATCATGAACACTGAAGCTTTCTTT. Translation: CAISDRTIMNTEAFF.

The CDR3 region has the DNA TGCGCCAGCAGCCAAAAATCGGGACTTCCTAGCTATGGCTACACCTTC. Its protein product is CASSQKSGLPSYGYTF. The chain recombines TRBV4-1 with TRBJ1-2; D possibly corresponds to TRBD1 (5 bases). Germline V gene data show CDR1 as MGHRA and CDR2 as YSYEKL. Trimming removed 2 bases at V and 4 bases at J, with 17 bases between. The CDR3 spans 16 residues.